The following is a TCR beta chain sequence with its context. What it binds is unknown. The source of the sample is a study of T cell responses to AZD1222 COVID-19 vaccine. The overall study: Pooling was applied to second doses at about 4 or about 12 weeks. Study-level points and caveats: The span of vaccine-associated CD4 TCRs extended across spike, with dominance at 160-218 and 743-854. Most donors were white British and more were female, and clonal diversity was possibly underestimated.

V was trimmed by 6 bases and J by 5 bases, leaving 10 bases between them. This CDR3 is 12 amino acids long. Germline assignment: CDR1 MNHNY and CDR2 SVGAGI (reference sequence). Produced via immunoSEQ multiplex PCR; TCRdb's table is partial and in-frame only. The table lists around 76,000 clones, roughly 84% of them singletons, with 8% to 10% in the top ten. The rearrangement links TRBV6-6 to TRBJ1-2; the D gene is possibly TRBD1 (6 bases). This receptor was obtained from an adult in good health. The sample was peripheral blood, taken on day 0 of AZD1222 vaccination. Here the CDR3 reads CASSPTGYGYTF. In DNA form, the CDR3 reads TGTGCCAGCAGCCCGACAGGTTATGGCTACACCTTC.